Presented here are 21 T cell receptor beta chains from one specimen sequenced in a study of post-analysis software for immune sequencing data. General study findings and limits: Relative to controls, patients had five TRBV segments at higher frequency, with TRBV5-6, TRBV5-1 and TRBV20-1 among these.

No antigen has been assigned to these receptors. The TCR beta cDNA libraries contained unique molecular identifiers. TCRdb independently ran MiXCR on the PCR reads; one entry per CDR3 protein. The table records 450,000 to 700,000 distinct CDR3 sequences, roughly 40% of them present only once. Sequenced sample: blood. These receptors were collected from a girl between 10 and 17 years old with multiple sclerosis.

The V call is TRBV20-1, the J call TRBJ2-1; 7 bases agree with TRBD2. Trimming took 7 bases from V and 9 from J; bases not matched to a gene: 9. CDR3 length: 12 amino acids. Germline CDR1 DFQATT, CDR2 SNEGSKA (reference sequence). In DNA form, the CDR3 reads TGCAGTGTCGAGGGAGGGCTTCTTGAGCAGTTCTTC. The encoded protein is CSVEGGLLEQFF.

A few counts support this clonotype. The chain joins TRBV7-9 to TRBJ1-2; no reliable D call. The germline V gene has CDR1 SEHNR and CDR2 FQNEAQ (reference sequence). The V gene lost 5 bases and the J gene lost 4 bases, with 14 bases spanning the gap. This CDR3 contains 14 residues. The DNA for the CDR3 is TGTGCCAGCAGCCCAGAATGGGAAGGCTATGGCTACACCTTC. It yields the protein CASSPEWEGYGYTF.

This clonotype was detected a few times. Its ends do not fully match the called genes, so a read error is possible. The V call is TRBV10-3, the J call TRBJ2-3, with TRBD1 matching 8 bases. CDR3 length equals 16 residues. Germline V gives CDR1 ENHRY, CDR2 SYGVKD. The CDR3 is CAISESARGQGDAQYF. The CDR3 DNA reads TGTGCCATCAGTGAGTCGGCCAGGGGGCAAGGAGATGCGCAGTATTTT.

This clonotype showed up just a few times. The chain joins TRBV4-1 to TRBJ2-1; 11 positions match TRBD1. V was pared by 3 bases and J by 1 base, with 11 bases of the junction left unmatched. CDR1 MGHRA and CDR2 YSYEKL come from the germline V gene. This CDR3 is 19 amino acids long. This CDR3 is CASSHRADRGHPSYNEQFF. The CDR3 DNA is TGCGCCAGCAGCCATCGTGCGGACAGGGGGCACCCGTCCTACAATGAGCAGTTCTTC.

The chain recombines TRBV20-1 with TRBJ2-7; 7 bases align to TRBD2. Germline-derived CDR1 and CDR2 are DFQATT and SNEGSKA (reference sequence). CDR3 length: 15 amino acids. The V and J ends lost 2 bases and 6 bases, in that order; junction bases with no gene match: 13. CDR3 nucleotide sequence: TGCAGTGCTAGAATACCTAGCGGTTTGGGTTGCGAGCAGTACTTC. Amino acid sequence: CSARIPSGLGCEQYF.

Only one count was recorded for this clonotype. The rearrangement uses TRBV27 and TRBJ1-1, with D uncertain. The CDR3 loop spans 16 amino acids. Germline-derived CDR1 and CDR2 are MNHEY and SMNVEV (reference sequence). The V gene lost 4 bases and the J gene lost 3 bases, with 18 bases spanning the gap. This CDR3 is CASSSGTGIGYTEAFF. CDR3 bases: TGTGCCAGCAGTTCTGGCACGGGGATTGGTTACACTGAAGCTTTCTTT.

This chain uses TRBV5-6 with TRBJ2-4; D is unclear. Germline V gene data show CDR1 as SGHDT and CDR2 as YYEEEE. The CDR3 covers 14 residues. The ends were cut back, 1 base at V and 13 bases at J, with 18 bases in the middle. CDR3 in DNA: TGTGCCAGCAGCTTGTATAGGGCCCTTGGTGAGCAGTACTTC. Protein product: CASSLYRALGEQYF.

The rearrangement uses TRBV12-3 or TRBV12-4 and TRBJ1-5; a weak D match, TRBD1 (5 bases). Deletions cut 4 bases from V and 6 bases from J, with 13 bases between. The CDR3 has 14 residues. CDR3 bases: TGTGCCAGCAGTTGGATGGGGGGGTCTCAGCCCCAGCATTTT. Translating it yields CASSWMGGSQPQHF.

This clonotype was detected only a few times. The V and J genes are TRBV4-1 and TRBJ2-7; D may be TRBD2 (5 bases). In germline, CDR1 is MGHRA, CDR2 YSYEKL. V was pared by 1 base and J by 4 bases, with 14 bases between. The CDR3 has 15 amino acids. CDR3: CASSQGTQPAYEQYF. As DNA, the CDR3 is TGCGCCAGCAGCCAAGGGACTCAACCCGCGTACGAGCAGTACTTC.

This clonotype occurred a few times. The V call is TRBV6-2 or TRBV6-3, the J call TRBJ2-1, with 14 bases identical to TRBD2. Trimming removed 5 bases from V and 4 bases from J; junction bases left unmatched: 7. This CDR3 has 17 amino acids. In germline, CDR1 is MNHEY, CDR2 SVGEGT. The CDR3 loop is CASSRGTSGGHYNEQFF. CDR3 bases: TGTGCCAGCAGTCGAGGGACTAGCGGGGGCCATTACAATGAGCAGTTCTTC.

The V and J genes are TRBV4-2 and TRBJ1-2; the match to TRBD1 covers 8 bases. The CDR3 is 16 amino acids. With 0 bases clipped from V and 2 bases from J, the junction kept 5 bases outside the gene matches. Germline loops: CDR1 LGHNA, CDR2 YNFKEQ. CDR3 loop: CASSQDFTGGNYGYTF. In DNA, the CDR3 is TGTGCCAGCAGCCAAGATTTCACAGGGGGGAACTATGGCTACACCTTC.

The chain uses TRBV29-1 and TRBJ2-5; D might be TRBD2 (5 bases). The CDR3 is 13 residues long. CDR1 SQVTM and CDR2 ANQGSEA come from the germline V gene. The ends were cut back, 6 bases at V and 5 bases at J, with 16 bases in the middle. The CDR3: CSVAALLVETQYF. In nucleotides, the CDR3 is TGCAGCGTCGCTGCCTTACTAGTCGAGACCCAGTACTTC.

The sample holds one count of this clonotype. This rearrangement joins TRBV7-9 to TRBJ2-1; 11 bases line up with TRBD2. This CDR3 contains 15 residues. V lost 7 bases and J lost 3; bases outside the gene matches: 5. CDR1 is SEHNR and CDR2 is FQNEAQ in the germline V gene (reference sequence). The CDR3 DNA reads as TGTGCCAGCACCACCGGGACTAGCGGCTACAATGAGCAGTTCTTC. The encoded protein is CASTTGTSGYNEQFF.

A word on this clonotype: At one end the junction does not follow the germline gene, possibly because of a read error. V usage is TRBV12-3 or TRBV12-4 and J usage is TRBJ2-5, with 10 bases identical to TRBD1. The CDR3 totals 17 residues. CDR3: CASSTTRTGGLIETRYF. The CDR3, as DNA: TGTGCCAGCAGTACGACGAGGACAGGGGGGCTTATAGAGACCCGGTACTTC.

This clonotype was detected a few times. This sequence joins TRBV27 and TRBJ1-5, with D unclear. The V and J ends lost 4 bases and 1 base respectively, with 11 bases between them. The germline gives CDR1 MNHEY, CDR2 SMNVEV (reference sequence). The CDR3 totals 15 residues. CDR3 sequence reads: CASSYRVDSNQPQHF. The CDR3 DNA reads as TGTGCCAGCAGTTACCGTGTAGACAGCAATCAGCCCCAGCATTTT.

CDR3 in amino acids: CASSLNGNEQFF. Here the CDR3 DNA reads TGCGCCAGCAGCCTTAATGGTAATGAGCAGTTCTTC. V is TRBV5-1 and J is TRBJ2-1; no clear D. Trimming pared 4 bases from V and 7 bases from J, leaving 9 bases between. This CDR3 contains 12 residues. CDR1 and CDR2 (germline): SGHRS, YFSETQ.

V is TRBV7-2 and J is TRBJ2-4; TRBD2 is a possible D gene (7 bases). The germline V gene has CDR1 SGHTA and CDR2 FQGNSA. The CDR3 runs to 14 residues. V gave up 5 bases and J gave up 5 bases, with 13 bases separating them. In DNA, the CDR3 is TGTGCCAGCAGCCTCGGAGGGGGGGAAAACATTCAGTACTTC. This gives the protein CASSLGGGENIQYF.

The V gene is TRBV7-9, the J gene TRBJ2-1; TRBD2 might be the D (6 bases). Germline assignment: CDR1 SEHNR and CDR2 FQNEAQ (reference sequence). Between the trimmed V and J ends, which lost 5 bases and 8 bases, there was a span of 22 bases. This CDR3 has 16 residues. The CDR3 spells CASSPLTGGMQDEQFF. DNA for the CDR3: TGTGCCAGCAGCCCCCTAACCGGGGGAATGCAAGATGAGCAGTTCTTC.

This clonotype was counted at least ten times. The chain couples TRBV20-1 to TRBJ2-7; the D gene could be TRBD1 or TRBD2 (7 bases each). Germline assignment: CDR1 DFQATT and CDR2 SNEGSKA (reference sequence). The CDR3 has 15 amino acids. The V end lost 0 bases, the J end lost 2 bases, and 14 bases lay between the germline ends. Written as DNA, the CDR3 is TGCAGTGCTAGAGACATGACAGGGAGGGCCTACGAGCAGTACTTC. This translates into CSARDMTGRAYEQYF.

This clonotype was seen only once. The chain uses TRBV20-1 and TRBJ2-1; 7 bases align to TRBD2. Germline V CDR1 and CDR2: DFQATT, SNEGSKA (reference sequence). CDR3 length equals 17 residues. Trimming removed 6 bases from V and 0 bases from J; junction bases left unmatched: 14. CDR3 nucleotides: TGCAGTGCCCCAAGCCCAGCGGGGAAATTCTCCTACAATGAGCAGTTCTTC. Its protein product is CSAPSPAGKFSYNEQFF.

This clonotype was observed a handful of times. The J gene is TRBJ2-2, the V gene TRBV6-4, with 12 bases aligning to TRBD2. V gave up 4 bases and J gave up 4 bases; unmatched junction bases: 1. This CDR3 is 15 amino acids long. Per the germline V gene, CDR1 is MRHNA and CDR2 is SNTAGT. CDR3 DNA sequence: TGTGCCAGCAGTGCTAGCGGGGGGGCCACCGGGGAGCTGTTTTTT. Amino acid sequence: CASSASGGATGELFF.